The 22 T cell receptor beta chains listed next were all sequenced from one sample in a study of blood T cell repertoires in COVID-19. Using immunoSEQ multiplex PCR, the repertoire was profiled, and TCRdb retains in-frame clones only, with some absent. Among 280,000 or so clones listed, roughly 87% were seen once. Sequenced input: PBMCs or T cells enriched from blood (not recorded which). The receptor source for this set is a middle-aged woman who had recovered from COVID-19.

This clone appeared a few times. The chain couples TRBV19 to TRBJ1-1; D remains unclear. The CDR3 totals 14 residues. Germline loops: CDR1 LNHDA, CDR2 SQIVND (reference sequence). The V end lost 3 bases, the J end lost 4 bases, and 12 bases lay between the germline ends. The CDR3, as DNA: TGTGCCAGTAGTATGCGGGGTATCGGCACTGAAGCTTTCTTT. Amino acids: CASSMRGIGTEAFF.

The gene calls are TRBV3-1 (or the pseudogene TRBV3-2) and TRBJ2-1; 12 nucleotides align to TRBD2. CDR3 length: 16 residues. V was pared by 5 bases and J by 9 bases, with 11 bases of the junction left unmatched. The germline V gene encodes CDR1 LGHDT and CDR2 YNNKEL (reference sequence). The CDR3, as DNA: TGTGCCAGCAGCTCCAGTCTAGCGGGAGGGCCAAGTGAGCAGTTCTTC. Protein product: CASSSSLAGGPSEQFF.

This CDR3 is CASSPMTENTIYF. The CDR3, as DNA: TGTGCCAGCAGCCCGATGACAGAAAACACCATATATTTT. The chain couples TRBV7-9 to TRBJ1-3, with a tentative D call TRBD1 (5 bases). Trimming stripped 5 bases from V and 6 bases from J, with 11 bases between. Germline V lookup: CDR1 SEHNR, CDR2 FQNEAQ (reference sequence). This CDR3 is built from 13 residues.

The chain joins TRBV6-2 or TRBV6-3 to TRBJ1-6; 8 bases map to TRBD1. The CDR3 totals 17 residues. Germline lookup yields CDR1 MNHEY and CDR2 SVGEGT. V trimming: 6 bases; J trimming: 6 bases; junction bases outside the gene matches: 13. CDR3 coding DNA: TGTGCCAGCAGCCCCCGGACAGGGAAAGAGGGTAATTCACCCCTCCACTTT. This codes for CASSPRTGKEGNSPLHF.

V and J are TRBV19 and TRBJ2-3; TRBD2 aligns across 13 bases. Germline V gene sequence: CDR1 LNHDA, CDR2 SQIVND (reference sequence). The CDR3 sequence is 18 residues long. The V and J ends lost 1 base and 5 bases, in that order; junction bases with no gene match: 9. Here the CDR3 reads CASSIGLAGGPVGDTQYF. CDR3 coding DNA: TGTGCCAGTAGTATAGGACTAGCGGGAGGCCCAGTTGGAGATACGCAGTATTTT. The full variable domain, completed using reference TRBV19 and TRBJ2-3, is DGGITQSPKYLFRKEGQNVTLSCEQNLNHDAMYWYRQDPGQGLRLIYYSQIVNDFQKGDIAEGYSVSREKKESFPLTVTSAQKNPTAFYLCASSIGLAGGPVGDTQYFGPGTRLTVL.

The genes are TRBV7-9 and TRBJ1-2; 8 bases align to TRBD1. Germline V lookup: CDR1 SEHNR, CDR2 FQNEAQ (reference sequence). This CDR3 has 15 residues. V lost 5 bases, J lost 6 bases, and 11 bases stayed unmatched. CDR3 region: CASSVRQGMDHGYTF. DNA of the CDR3: TGTGCCAGCAGCGTGCGACAGGGGATGGATCATGGCTACACCTTC.

The V call is TRBV7-2, the J call TRBJ2-5; TRBD1 aligns across 7 bases. Germline CDR1 SGHTA, CDR2 FQGNSA. Trimming removed 5 bases from V and 2 bases from J; junction bases left unmatched: 5. This CDR3 has 14 amino acids. The CDR3 sequence: CASSTYRGQETQYF. The CDR3 DNA reads as TGTGCCAGCAGCACATACAGGGGACAAGAGACCCAGTACTTC.

V gene TRBV7-2 combines with J gene TRBJ1-2, with D possibly TRBD1 on 6 matching bases. This CDR3 has 14 amino acids. The V gene's germline CDR1 is SGHTA and CDR2 FQGNSA. Trimming took off 5 bases at V and 4 bases at J, with 14 bases between the two ends. CDR3 DNA: TGTGCCAGCAGCATTACAGGGATGGGCTATGGCTACACCTTC. It encodes CASSITGMGYGYTF.

The rearrangement uses TRBV5-8 and TRBJ1-5; 9 bases agree with TRBD1. The CDR3 has 14 residues. The germline CDR1 and CDR2 sequences are SGHTS and YDEGEE. V shed 5 bases, J shed 4 bases, and the junction held 4 bases outside the gene matches. The CDR3 spells CASRRTGVNQPQHF. The CDR3 DNA sequence: TGTGCCAGCAGGAGGACAGGGGTGAATCAGCCCCAGCATTTT.

In its sample, this clone was seen once. J is TRBJ2-3 and V is TRBV5-4, with 7 bases fitting TRBD2. Germline trimming cut 2 bases from V and 2 bases from J; bases unmatched to any gene: 8. Germline CDR1 reads SGHNT; CDR2 reads YYREEE (reference sequence). The CDR3 length is 16 residues. CDR3 sequence: CASSFSAGATTDTQYF. CDR3 bases: TGTGCCAGCAGCTTTTCCGCGGGAGCGACCACAGATACGCAGTATTTT. The variable domain in full, with the rest retrieved from reference TRBV5-4 and TRBJ2-3, is ETGVTQSPTHLIKTRGQQVTLRCSSQSGHNTVSWYQQALGQGPQFIFQYYREEENGRGNFPPRFSGLQFPNYSSELNVNALELDDSALYLCASSFSAGATTDTQYFGPGTRLTVL.

The rearrangement joins TRBV3-1 (or the pseudogene TRBV3-2) to TRBJ1-1; 7 nucleotides line up with TRBD1. The junction had 10 bases not matched to a gene; V was cut back by 4 bases and J by 5 bases. The CDR3 runs 15 residues. CDR1 is LGHDT, CDR2 YNNKEL, per germline (reference sequence). The CDR3 bases are TGTGCCAGCAGCCGCCTATCTCAGGGGGTTACTGAAGCTTTCTTT. It translates to CASSRLSQGVTEAFF.

The chain carries TRBV7-2 and TRBJ2-6; a weak D match, TRBD2 (5 bases). Germline CDR1 is SGHTA and CDR2 is FQGNSA. V lost 3 bases to trimming and J lost 1 base, with 7 bases between them. CDR3 length: 15 residues. The CDR3 region is CASSFEGSGANVLTF. CDR3 bases: TGTGCCAGCAGCTTTGAGGGATCTGGGGCCAACGTCCTGACTTTC.

The genes are TRBV6-5 and TRBJ1-1, with a tentative D call TRBD1 (6 bases). There are 16 residues in the CDR3. Germline V gene sequence: CDR1 MNHEY, CDR2 SVGAGI. Trimming removed 0 bases from V and 5 bases from J, with 16 bases in between. The CDR3 region is CASSYSGRGGKTEAFF. CDR3 DNA sequence: TGTGCCAGCAGTTACTCAGGGAGGGGGGGTAAAACTGAAGCTTTCTTT.

The chain has TRBV24-1 and TRBJ2-3; 11 bases map to TRBD2. Germline trimming cut 0 bases from V and 3 bases from J; bases unmatched to any gene: 4. The germline V gene encodes CDR1 KGHDR and CDR2 SFDVKD. The CDR3 contains 17 residues. The CDR3 DNA is TGTGCCACCAGTGATTTGTCGCTAGCGGGAGGTACAGATACGCAGTATTTT. This encodes CATSDLSLAGGTDTQYF.

This chain joins TRBV14 and TRBJ2-5, with D possibly TRBD1 on 5 matching bases. The V gene lost 5 bases and the J gene lost 7 bases, with 11 bases spanning the gap. From germline, CDR1 is SGHDN and CDR2 FVKESK. The CDR3 loop spans 12 amino acids. The CDR3: CASSKITGTQYF. CDR3 DNA sequence: TGTGCCAGCAGCAAGATTACAGGGACCCAGTACTTC.

The rearrangement uses TRBV12-5 and TRBJ1-1, with no clear D. CDR1 is LGHNT, CDR2 FRNRAP, per germline. V was pared by 7 bases and J by 1 base, with 7 bases between. The CDR3 extends over 12 amino acids. The CDR3 protein is CASASGNTEAFF. CDR3 coding DNA: TGTGCTAGTGCGTCAGGGAACACTGAAGCTTTCTTT.

This clone was picked up a small number of times. V gene TRBV14 combines with J gene TRBJ2-1; no definite D call. The CDR3 runs 11 residues. V dropped 4 bases and J dropped 5 bases, with 3 bases sitting between them. Germline V gives CDR1 SGHDN, CDR2 FVKESK. The CDR3 reads CASSLNNEQFF. For the CDR3, the DNA is TGTGCCAGCAGCCTCAACAATGAGCAGTTCTTC.

The CDR3 nucleotides read TGCGCCAGCAGCGCGGGGACAGCGGAGGATAATTCACCCCTCCACTTT. It translates to CASSAGTAEDNSPLHF. The genes are TRBV5-1 and TRBJ1-6, with TRBD1 matching over 7 bases. J was trimmed by 5 bases and V by 4 bases; bases with no gene match: 9. CDR1 SGHRS and CDR2 YFSETQ come from the germline V gene. The CDR3 totals 16 residues.

The chain links TRBV7-2 to TRBJ2-7; TRBD1 aligns across 7 bases. CDR3 length: 15 amino acids. Germline CDR1 reads SGHTA; CDR2 reads FQGNSA. With V trimmed by 4 bases and J by 0 bases, 6 bases remained unmatched. The CDR3 loop is CASSSSGTVSYEQYF. CDR3 DNA sequence: TGTGCCAGCAGCTCTAGTGGGACAGTCTCCTACGAGCAGTACTTC.

The CDR3 nucleotides read TGCGCCAGCAGCCAAGTTCGAGAACAGGGCCATCAGCCCCAGCATTTT. This translates into CASSQVREQGHQPQHF. The chain employs TRBV4-1 and TRBJ1-5; tentative D call: TRBD1 (6 bases). The length of the CDR3 is 16 residues. The germline V and J ends were trimmed by 1 base and 5 bases, with 15 bases remaining between them. The V gene's germline CDR1 is MGHRA and CDR2 YSYEKL.

V is TRBV5-1 and J is TRBJ1-4, with unresolved D. V was shortened by 2 bases and J by 1 base, with 9 bases between the two germline ends. This CDR3 is built from 15 residues. The germline gives CDR1 SGHRS, CDR2 YFSETQ. The CDR3 is CASSFNRLTNEKLFF. The CDR3 nucleotides read TGCGCCAGCAGCTTCAACAGATTAACTAATGAAAAACTGTTTTTT.

The V and J genes are TRBV7-9 and TRBJ2-5, with D possibly being TRBD2 (6 bases). The length of the CDR3 is 12 residues. The germline V gene encodes CDR1 SEHNR and CDR2 FQNEAQ (reference sequence). Trimming took 5 bases from V and 7 from J, leaving 11 bases between them. CDR3 DNA: TGTGCCAGCAGCCAAAAGGGAGGGACCCAGTACTTC. It is translated as CASSQKGGTQYF.